This TCR beta chain is drawn from a study of T cell clones after liver transplantation. Looking at the study overall: TCRbeta sequencing after a pre-transplant mixed lymphocyte reaction identified graft-donor-reactive clones, later tracked in post-transplant blood. Study conclusions and caveats: Rather than being deleted, graft donor-reactive T cells may have moved into the graft. Post-transplant time points were not standardized, so conclusions are preliminary.

The V gene lost 1 base and the J gene lost 0 bases, with 13 bases spanning the gap. The V gene's germline CDR1 is WNHNN and CDR2 SYGVQD (reference sequence). The CDR3 spans 17 residues. Measured with immunoSEQ multiplex PCR; TCRdb has only the in-frame clones, and not every one. Counted here are tens of thousands of clones, 83% occurring once; the ten biggest clones make up approximately 2.8%. Thawed unstimulated PBMCs were FACS-sorted by CD3, CD4 and CD8 into two populations. In this sample, this clone turned up once. What it binds is not known. The sequenced sample was CD4+ T cells from blood, obtained at the 22-month timepoint. The sequence came from a human patient who received a liver transplant. Part of the T cell pool may stem from the graft donor. V and J are TRBV10-1 and TRBJ1-5; D perhaps matches TRBD1 (5 bases). The CDR3 DNA sequence: TGCGCCAGCAGTGAGTTGGGGGGGGTATTTAGCAATCAGCCCCAGCATTTT. Protein product: CASSELGGVFSNQPQHF.